The following is a T cell receptor (beta chain) sequence with its context. This clonotype was seen repeatedly, ten times or more. There is no known antigen for this receptor. No per-base quality is available; no much larger clone lies one base away. This entry comes from a study of regulatory T cells in long-lasting Graves disease (dated by TCRdb to the early 2020s). With regard to the full study: Patients with newly diagnosed Graves' disease had been on antithyroid drugs for under 3 months. The study was conducted in China and was registered as a clinical trial. Persistent Graves' disease patients were compared with newly diagnosed Graves' disease patients by peripheral blood TCR sequencing and RNA sequencing. A total of around 35 samples underwent TCR sequencing, from about 13 patients with persistent Graves' disease and 20 or so patients with newly diagnosed Graves' disease. Overall study outcomes, separate from this receptor: TRBV28, TRBJ1-2 and TRBJ2-5 were preferentially used in persistent disease, while TRBV20-1 and TRBJ2-1 were favored in newly diagnosed disease. Compared with newly diagnosed patients, persistent Graves' disease patients had lower TCR Shannon entropy and fewer highly expanded clones, which suggests clonal expansion. Sequencing and analysis were restricted to the TCR beta chain. The authors noted that the small sample size was a limitation that may lower accuracy. Patients with persistent disease shared more public clonotypes (around 2,500) than newly diagnosed patients did (about 1,000). Only peripheral blood was studied, because thyroid tissue, the primary lesion, was inaccessible.

The method was multiplex PCR. Sequencing instrument: Illumina HiSeq 4000. TCR beta libraries were built with iRepertoire HTBI primers and Arm-PCR amplification of CDR3 regions. PCR products were gel purified before sequencing. Turning to the authors' computational methods: Across samples, around 58 TRBV and 15 or so TRBJ segments were identified and used for gene usage analysis of CDR3 amino acid clonotypes. COPE and FqMerger were used to merge filtered high-quality paired reads into contigs. Contigs were aligned with BLAST to IMGT TRBV, TRBD and TRBJ reference genes, and CDR3 was defined per IMGT. Any clonotype with a frequency above 0.1% was counted as a highly expanded clone. Shannon entropy served as the measure of repertoire diversity, while the Gini coefficient captured V-J evenness. Public clonotypes were defined as clonotypes shared by more than one individual. The public reads were reprocessed in TCRdb via fastp at Q25 and MiXCR, keeping in-frame beta chains. Duplicate CDR3 protein sequences are folded into a single record with the most common DNA and genes. These V and J calls rely on TCRdb rather than the paper's analysis. This sample comprises fewer than 650,000 distinct CDR3 sequences, about 15% of them detected only once. The ten largest clones capture approximately 20% of the sample.

The time point tag for this specimen amounts to: newly diagnosed GD, antithyroid drugs for less than 3 months. RNA was extracted from PBMCs in TRIzol for both TCR sequencing and RNA sequencing. Graves' disease was diagnosed according to American Thyroid Association guidelines. The patients came from an endocrinology department in Xi'an, China. Each patient gave 9 to 10 milliliters of peripheral blood, collected in an EDTA anticoagulant tube. PBMCs were isolated by Ficoll Paque Plus density gradient separation without further T cell sorting. An Agilent 2100 Bioanalyzer and agarose gel were used to check RNA quality, while a NanoDrop 2000 measured RNA concentration. V loses 2 bases of germline sequence and J loses 5 bases, and the interval between the two ends is 10 bases. CDR3 length: 13 amino acids, cysteine to phenylalanine. The retained sequence is limited to the CDR3, 39 bases, with the frame set at the first base.

These data also formed part of another study, on T cells in Graves' hyperthyroidism and ophthalmopathy. In that second paper, the authors write: Stable Graves' hyperthyroidism was defined as no progression to ophthalmopathy during 18 months of follow-up. Hyperthyroidism patients were newly diagnosed, had a disease duration of under 2 months, and were aged 18 to 65 years. Patients with uncontrolled infections, other autoimmune diseases, pregnancy or lactation were excluded. Diagnoses relied on clinical symptoms, serum thyroxine and TRAb, thyroid ultrasound and orbital computed tomography. For the first round of RT-PCR on the TCR CDR3, the HTBI primer set was used together with the Qiagen OneStep RT-PCR kit. Most expanded thyroid clonotypes (frequency above 0.001) were also detected in blood, a finding suggesting that blood repertoires may reflect thyroid immune responses. A 13 V-J signature model separated ophthalmopathy from stable hyperthyroidism, with around 90% sensitivity and about 81% specificity in cross-validation and 80%/75% in testing. During validation, the model predicted progression to ophthalmopathy a median of approximately 6.5 months ahead of onset, with around 65% sensitivity and about 72% specificity. To identify distinguishing TCR V-J signatures, a discovery cohort of 100 or so patients was used, comprising 40 to 45 with Graves' ophthalmopathy and 57 with stable Graves' hyperthyroidism. Whether ophthalmopathy could be predicted prospectively was tested in an independent validation cohort made up of roughly 20 hyperthyroidism patients plus 17 patients who later progressed to ophthalmopathy. The 95 to 100 discovery patients were divided at random into training and test sets in a 7:3 ratio. In several Graves' hyperthyroidism patients, the study also compared T-cell repertoires from thyroid tissue with T-cell repertoires from blood. Following sampling, methimazole starting at 30 mg daily was given to hyperthyroidism patients, and high-dose intravenous methylprednisolone was given to ophthalmopathy patients. The libraries were constructed in a second round of multiplex PCR and then size-selected and purified. Sequencing of the libraries was done on an Illumina HiSeq2000 using paired-end 100 bp reads. SOAPnuke was used to process the raw data, throwing out any read that contained adapters or uncalled bases, had a mean Phred below 15, or lacked an exact constant-primer or identifier match. High-quality paired reads were merged with COPE v1.2.5, and unique nucleotide sequences were defined as clonotypes. MiTCR v1.1 was used to align clonotypes to the IMGT TRBV, TRBD and TRBJ reference segments. Only V-J combinations with frequency above 0.0001, covering 99.2% of repertoires, were analysed. A TCS score was defined as the ratio between F50 (clonal expansion) and ExV (chaos), using BLOSUM62-based TCRdist between CDR3 peptides within each V-J. Welch's t-statistics and random forest reduced 450 to 600 V-J features to 13, which were used in a naive Bayes classifier (R e1071). No statistical method was used to set the sample size in advance, and investigators knew the group allocation. According to the paper, TCR Vbeta CDR3 sequencing was carried out on more than 120 peripheral blood samples, which came from some 41 ophthalmopathy, some 73 hyperthyroidism and roughly 17 progressor patients.

Rearrangement joined TRBV12-3 or TRBV12-4 to TRBJ2-7, and TRBD2 may be the D gene, going by 5 matching bases. The sequencing here drew on peripheral blood mononuclear cells (PBMCs), taken at new diagnosis, from a patient treated with antithyroid drugs. The receptor's source is a woman aged 30 to 39 with Graves disease. Donor details come from another sample of the same person, matched by shared clones. The sequenced DNA: TGTGCCAGCAGTTTACTCCGGGGAGACGAGCAGTACTTC. This encodes CASSLLRGDEQYF.